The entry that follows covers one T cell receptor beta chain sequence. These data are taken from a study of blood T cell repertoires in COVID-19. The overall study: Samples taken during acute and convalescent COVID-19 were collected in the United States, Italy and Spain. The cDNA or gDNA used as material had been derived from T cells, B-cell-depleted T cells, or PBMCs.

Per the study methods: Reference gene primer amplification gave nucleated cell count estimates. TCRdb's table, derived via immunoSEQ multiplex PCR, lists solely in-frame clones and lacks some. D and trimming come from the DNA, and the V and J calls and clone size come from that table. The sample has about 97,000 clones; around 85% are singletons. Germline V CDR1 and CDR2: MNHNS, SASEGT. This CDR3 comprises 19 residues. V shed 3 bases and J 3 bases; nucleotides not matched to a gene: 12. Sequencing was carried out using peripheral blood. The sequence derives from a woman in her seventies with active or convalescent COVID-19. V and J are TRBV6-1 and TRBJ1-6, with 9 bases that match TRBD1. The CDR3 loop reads CASSELHRGLFLYNSPLHF. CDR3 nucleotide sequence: TGTGCCAGCAGTGAGCTCCACAGGGGGCTATTCCTCTATAATTCACCCCTCCACTTT.